Included here is one T cell receptor (beta chain) sequence, with context. Antigen specificity is unknown. Germline V gives CDR1 SGHRS, CDR2 YFSETQ. The CDR3 length is 12 residues. V was trimmed by 6 bases and J by 6 bases, leaving 13 bases between them. This sample stems from a study of T cell responses to AZD1222 COVID-19 vaccine. Study-level information: Whether given at about 4 or about 12 weeks, second doses were pooled.

TCRdb's table, derived via immunoSEQ multiplex PCR, lists solely in-frame clones and lacks some. Found here are under 200,000 clones, 93% of them singletons; the top ten hold 3% to 5%. Notes on the study in general: Epitopes outside B.1.351 and B.1.1.7 mutated regions reportedly drew nearly half of spike TCRs. At baseline, just 6 or 7 AZD1222 recipients tested seropositive. An increase in Spike-specific TCR breadth and depth was observed after two AZD1222 doses.

The chain combines TRBV5-1 with TRBJ2-7, with no clear D. The sequence derives from an adult in good health. The sequenced sample was peripheral blood, obtained on day 0 of AZD1222 vaccination. The CDR3 reads CASKESKGEQYF. The CDR3 bases are TGCGCCAGCAAGGAGAGTAAAGGCGAGCAGTACTTC.